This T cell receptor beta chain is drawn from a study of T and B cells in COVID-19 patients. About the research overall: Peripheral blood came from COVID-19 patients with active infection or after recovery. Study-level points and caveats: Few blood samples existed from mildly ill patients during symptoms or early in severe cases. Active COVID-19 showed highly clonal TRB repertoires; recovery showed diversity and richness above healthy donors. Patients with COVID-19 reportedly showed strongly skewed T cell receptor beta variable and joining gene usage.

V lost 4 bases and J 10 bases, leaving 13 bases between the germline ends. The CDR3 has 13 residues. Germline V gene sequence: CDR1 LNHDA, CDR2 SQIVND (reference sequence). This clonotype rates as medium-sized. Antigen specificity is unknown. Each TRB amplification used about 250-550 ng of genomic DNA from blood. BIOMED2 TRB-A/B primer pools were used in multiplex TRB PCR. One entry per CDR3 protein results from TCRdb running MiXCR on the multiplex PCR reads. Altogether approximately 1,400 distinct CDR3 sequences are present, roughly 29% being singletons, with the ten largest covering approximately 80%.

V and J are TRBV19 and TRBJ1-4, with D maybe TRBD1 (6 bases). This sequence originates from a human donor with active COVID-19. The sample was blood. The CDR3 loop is CASSRGQVGKLFF. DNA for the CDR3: TGTGCCAGTAGTAGGGGACAAGTAGGAAAACTGTTTTTT.